This entry features one TCR beta chain sequence. The protocol was immunoSEQ multiplex PCR, while the TCRdb copy is restricted to in-frame clones and leaves out a portion. Of roughly 68,000 clones in the sample, around nine tenths were seen once. This sample is drawn from a study of blood T cell repertoires in COVID-19. Overall study context: The cDNA or gDNA used as material had been derived from T cells, B-cell-depleted T cells, or PBMCs.

The CDR3 has 13 amino acids. Germline CDR1 is SGHRS and CDR2 is YFSETQ. Trimming removed 1 base from V and 7 bases from J, with 12 bases in between. This sequence joins TRBV5-1 and TRBJ2-7; perhaps TRBD1 as D (6 bases). This sequence was found in a man in his fifties with active COVID-19. The sequencing input was peripheral blood. The CDR3 sequence is CASSLMGAGEQYF. CDR3 in DNA: TGCGCCAGCAGCTTGATGGGGGCGGGTGAGCAGTACTTC.